This is a list of T cell receptor beta chains from one sample in a study of T cell repertoires in cytomegalovirus infection. TCRdb reprocessed the reads via MiXCR and lists one record per CDR3 protein. The repertoire includes approximately 250,000 distinct CDR3 sequences, approximately 22% of them detected once, and 15% to 20% sits in the top ten. Sequencing was performed on CD8+ T cells from PBMCs. These receptors all stem from a human donor in good health (CMV status not recorded). Some clones in this sample may be carry-over from other donors' samples. The CDR3 runs from the conserved cysteine through the conserved F or W. The order of the fields is CDR3 protein, CDR3 DNA, D gene, clone size, J gene, V gene. The D gene is left open where the match is weak. Clone size appears in some rows only: once, few, many, or a class for an expanded clone.

CDR3: CSVNSYNEQFF; DNA: TGCAGCGTTAACTCCTACAATGAGCAGTTCTTC; D: NA; size: many; J: TRBJ2-1; V: TRBV29-1
CDR3: CASSPKTARGEQYF; DNA: TGTGCCAGCAGCCCCAAGACAGCGAGAGGCGAGCAGTACTTC; D: NA; size: NA; J: TRBJ2-7; V: TRBV7-9
CDR3: CSVEDLNTEAFF; DNA: TGCAGCGTTGAAGATTTGAACACTGAAGCTTTCTTT; D: NA; size: NA; J: TRBJ1-1; V: TRBV29-1
CDR3: CASSYAGENIQYF; DNA: TGTGCCAGCAGTTACGCCGGGGAAAACATTCAGTACTTC; D: NA; size: few; J: TRBJ2-4; V: TRBV6-5
CDR3: CASSRGGLGAFF; DNA: TGTGCCAGCAGCAGAGGGGGCCTTGGAGCTTTCTTT; D: TRBD1; size: many; J: TRBJ1-1; V: TRBV12-3/TRBV12-4
CDR3: CASSAWTGNTEAFF; DNA: TGTGCCAGCAGTGCCTGGACAGGGAACACTGAAGCTTTCTTT; D: TRBD1; size: NA; J: TRBJ1-1; V: TRBV12-3/TRBV12-4
CDR3: CASSQGPGYNEQFF; DNA: TGTGCCAGCAGTCAGGGGCCCGGCTACAATGAGCAGTTCTTC; D: NA; size: many; J: TRBJ2-1; V: TRBV28
CDR3: CATSRGEFGTNEKLFF; DNA: TGTGCCACCAGCAGAGGTGAATTTGGAACTAATGAAAAACTGTTTTTT; D: NA; size: NA; J: TRBJ1-4; V: TRBV15
CDR3: CASSPGSVSGGSTDTQYF; DNA: TGTGCCAGCAGCCCGGGTAGTGTGAGCGGGGGGAGCACAGATACGCAGTATTTT; D: TRBD2; size: few; J: TRBJ2-3; V: TRBV4-2
CDR3: CSASSRGPLLEQYF; DNA: TGCAGTGCTAGCAGCCGGGGCCCCTTATTAGAGCAGTACTTC; D: NA; size: few; J: TRBJ2-7; V: TRBV20-1
CDR3: CASSLYTGGTGELFF; DNA: TGTGCCAGCAGCTTATACACAGGGGGCACCGGGGAGCTGTTTTTT; D: TRBD1; size: NA; J: TRBJ2-2; V: TRBV7-3
CDR3: CASTHEYTEAFF; DNA: TGTGCCAGCACTCATGAGTACACTGAAGCTTTCTTT; D: NA; size: few; J: TRBJ1-1; V: TRBV6-6
CDR3: CASSLYGGNNEQFF; DNA: TGTGCCAGCAGTTTATACGGGGGGAACAATGAGCAGTTCTTC; D: TRBD2; size: few; J: TRBJ2-1; V: TRBV27
CDR3: CASSSRGLAGIETQYF; DNA: TGTGCCAGCAGTTCCCGTGGACTAGCGGGAATAGAGACCCAGTACTTC; D: TRBD2; size: few; J: TRBJ2-5; V: TRBV6-6
CDR3: CASGWGQYNEQFF; DNA: TGTGCTAGTGGTTGGGGACAGTACAATGAGCAGTTCTTC; D: TRBD1; size: NA; J: TRBJ2-1; V: TRBV12-5
CDR3: CASSEYSATEAFF; DNA: TGTGCCAGCAGTGAATATTCAGCCACTGAAGCTTTCTTT; D: NA; size: once; J: TRBJ1-1; V: TRBV25-1
CDR3: CASSLRERDTEAFF; DNA: TGTGCCAGCAGTCTCCGGGAGAGGGACACTGAAGCTTTCTTT; D: NA; size: many; J: TRBJ1-1; V: TRBV28
CDR3: CASSYGQDGGSGYTF; DNA: TGTGCCAGCAGTTATGGACAAGATGGGGGGAGCGGCTACACCTTC; D: NA; size: NA; J: TRBJ1-2; V: TRBV28
CDR3: CASSLTGQNSYNEQFF; DNA: TGTGCCAGCAGCTTAACAGGACAGAATTCCTACAATGAGCAGTTCTTC; D: NA; size: many; J: TRBJ2-1; V: TRBV7-9
CDR3: CSVETRGQGYEQYF; DNA: TGCAGCGTTGAAACCAGGGGGCAGGGCTACGAGCAGTACTTC; D: TRBD1; size: NA; J: TRBJ2-7; V: TRBV29-1
CDR3: CASSLVGQGAEYEQYF; DNA: TGTGCCAGCAGCTTAGTGGGGCAGGGGGCGGAGTACGAGCAGTACTTC; D: TRBD1; size: few; J: TRBJ2-7; V: TRBV7-4
CDR3: CASSLIGEAFF; DNA: TGTGCCAGCAGCTTGATCGGGGAAGCTTTCTTT; D: NA; size: NA; J: TRBJ1-1; V: TRBV5-6
CDR3: CASAPGTIPPDTQYF; DNA: TGTGCCAGCGCCCCCGGGACAATTCCCCCAGATACGCAGTATTTT; D: NA; size: NA; J: TRBJ2-3; V: TRBV27
CDR3: CASSLDLLDEQFF; DNA: TGTGCCAGCAGCTTAGACCTACTCGATGAGCAGTTCTTC; D: NA; size: many; J: TRBJ2-1; V: TRBV7-9
CDR3: CSARETSGAYEQYF; DNA: TGCAGTGCTAGAGAAACTAGCGGGGCCTACGAGCAGTACTTC; D: TRBD2; size: NA; J: TRBJ2-7; V: TRBV20-1
CDR3: CASSLIPGLAGGPDTQYF; DNA: TGTGCCAGCAGCTTAATCCCGGGACTAGCGGGGGGGCCAGATACGCAGTATTTT; D: TRBD2; size: NA; J: TRBJ2-3; V: TRBV11-2
CDR3: CASSLAPGQNQETQYF; DNA: TGTGCCAGCAGCCTAGCACCGGGACAGAACCAAGAGACCCAGTACTTC; D: TRBD1; size: NA; J: TRBJ2-5; V: TRBV7-8
CDR3: CASSLGLAGGTETQYF; DNA: TGTGCCAGCAGCCTGGGACTAGCGGGGGGTACAGAGACCCAGTACTTC; D: TRBD2; size: few; J: TRBJ2-5; V: TRBV7-2
CDR3: CASSRTSGYTDTQYF; DNA: TGTGCCAGCAGTCGCACTAGCGGGTACACAGATACGCAGTATTTT; D: TRBD2; size: few; J: TRBJ2-3; V: TRBV12-3/TRBV12-4
CDR3: CASSLESVYEQYF; DNA: TGTGCCAGCAGTCTAGAGTCAGTTTACGAGCAGTACTTC; D: NA; size: NA; J: TRBJ2-7; V: TRBV11-2
CDR3: CASSSWGYTEAFF; DNA: TGTGCCAGCAGCTCCTGGGGCTACACTGAAGCTTTCTTT; D: NA; size: many; J: TRBJ1-1; V: TRBV7-2